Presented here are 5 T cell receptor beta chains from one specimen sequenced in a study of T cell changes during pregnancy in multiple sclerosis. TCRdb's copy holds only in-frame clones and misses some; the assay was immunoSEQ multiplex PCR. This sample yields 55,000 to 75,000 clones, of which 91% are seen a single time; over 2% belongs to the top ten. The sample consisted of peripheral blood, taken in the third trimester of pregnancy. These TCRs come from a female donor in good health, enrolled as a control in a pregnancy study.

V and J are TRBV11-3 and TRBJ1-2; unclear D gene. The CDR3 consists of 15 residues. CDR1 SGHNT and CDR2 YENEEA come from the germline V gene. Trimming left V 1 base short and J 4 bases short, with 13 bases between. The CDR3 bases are TGTGCCAGCAGCTTAGCGGCGGTAACCTTCTATGGCTACACCTTC. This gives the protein CASSLAAVTFYGYTF.

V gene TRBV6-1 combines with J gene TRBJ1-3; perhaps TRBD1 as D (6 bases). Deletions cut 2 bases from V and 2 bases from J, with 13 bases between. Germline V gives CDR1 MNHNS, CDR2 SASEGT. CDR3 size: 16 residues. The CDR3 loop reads CASSEYGQRPGNTIYF. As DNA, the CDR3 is TGTGCCAGCAGTGAATACGGACAGCGGCCTGGAAACACCATATATTTT.

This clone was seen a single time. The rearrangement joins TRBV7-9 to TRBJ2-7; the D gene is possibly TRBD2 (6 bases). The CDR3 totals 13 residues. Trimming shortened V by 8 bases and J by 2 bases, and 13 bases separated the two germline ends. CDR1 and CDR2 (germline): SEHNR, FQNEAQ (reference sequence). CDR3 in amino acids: CASAGGTAYEQYF. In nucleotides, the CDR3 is TGTGCCAGCGCCGGGGGAACAGCCTACGAGCAGTACTTC.

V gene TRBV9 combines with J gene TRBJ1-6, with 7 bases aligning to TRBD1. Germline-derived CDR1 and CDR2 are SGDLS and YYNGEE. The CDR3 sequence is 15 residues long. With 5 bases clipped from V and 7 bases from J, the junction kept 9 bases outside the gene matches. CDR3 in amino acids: CASSTWDSLNSPLHF. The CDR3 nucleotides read TGTGCCAGCAGTACCTGGGACAGCCTGAATTCACCCCTCCACTTT.

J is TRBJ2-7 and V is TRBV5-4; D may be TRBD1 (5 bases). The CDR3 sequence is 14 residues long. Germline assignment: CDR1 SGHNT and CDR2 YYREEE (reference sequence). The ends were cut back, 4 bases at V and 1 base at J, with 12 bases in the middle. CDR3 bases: TGTGCCAGCAGCGCTTCCGACAGTTCCTACGAGCAGTACTTC. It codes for CASSASDSSYEQYF.